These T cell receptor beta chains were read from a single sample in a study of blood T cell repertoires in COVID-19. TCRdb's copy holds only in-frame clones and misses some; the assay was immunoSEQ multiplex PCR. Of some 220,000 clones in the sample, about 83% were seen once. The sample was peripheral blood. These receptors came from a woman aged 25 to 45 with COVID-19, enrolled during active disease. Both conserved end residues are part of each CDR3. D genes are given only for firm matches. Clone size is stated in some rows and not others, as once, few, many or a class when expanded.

CDR3 protein: CASSYRLAGVWELFF
CDR3 DNA: TGTGCCAGCAGTTACCGACTAGCGGGAGTTTGGGAGCTGTTTTTT
J gene: TRBJ2-2
clone size: -
V gene: TRBV6-5
D gene: TRBD2

CDR3 protein: CASSSIRGTSLKETQYF
CDR3 DNA: TGTGCCAGCAGTTCCATCCGTGGGACTAGCTTGAAAGAGACCCAGTACTTC
J gene: TRBJ2-5
clone size: once
V gene: TRBV28
D gene: TRBD2

CDR3 protein: CASSPTGSNYGYTF
CDR3 DNA: TGTGCCAGCAGTCCGACAGGGAGTAACTATGGCTACACCTTC
J gene: TRBJ1-2
clone size: -
V gene: TRBV27
D gene: TRBD1

CDR3 protein: CASSYSQGPGNTIYF
CDR3 DNA: TGTGCCAGCAGTTACTCGCAGGGGCCCGGAAACACCATATATTTT
J gene: TRBJ1-3
clone size: -
V gene: TRBV6-5
D gene: -

CDR3 protein: CASSVASDPYNEQFF
CDR3 DNA: TGTGCCAGCAGCGTAGCGAGCGACCCCTACAATGAGCAGTTCTTC
J gene: TRBJ2-1
clone size: once
V gene: TRBV9
D gene: -

CDR3 protein: CASSQVSGGTDTQYF
CDR3 DNA: TGTGCCAGCAGCCAAGTTAGCGGGGGCACAGATACGCAGTATTTT
J gene: TRBJ2-3
clone size: -
V gene: TRBV4-2
D gene: TRBD2

CDR3 protein: CASSGHLTGELFF
CDR3 DNA: TGTGCCAGCTCGGGACACCTCACCGGGGAGCTGTTTTTT
J gene: TRBJ2-2
clone size: -
V gene: TRBV6-5
D gene: -

CDR3 protein: CASSPENYGYTF
CDR3 DNA: TGTGCCAGCAGCCCCGAGAACTATGGCTACACCTTC
J gene: TRBJ1-2
clone size: -
V gene: TRBV12-3/TRBV12-4
D gene: -

CDR3 protein: CASSLYRAEAFF
CDR3 DNA: TGTGCCAGCAGCTTATATCGGGCTGAAGCTTTCTTT
J gene: TRBJ1-1
clone size: -
V gene: TRBV11-2
D gene: -

CDR3 protein: CASSEAKPDTQYF
CDR3 DNA: TGTGCCAGCAGTGAGGCCAAACCGGATACGCAGTATTTT
J gene: TRBJ2-3
clone size: few
V gene: TRBV25-1
D gene: -

CDR3 protein: CSVGQGWGMNTEAFF
CDR3 DNA: TGCAGCGTTGGACAGGGATGGGGCATGAACACTGAAGCTTTCTTT
J gene: TRBJ1-1
clone size: -
V gene: TRBV29-1
D gene: TRBD1

CDR3 protein: CASSLVGSADTQYF
CDR3 DNA: TGTGCCAGCAGCTTGGTAGGGAGTGCAGATACGCAGTATTTT
J gene: TRBJ2-3
clone size: once
V gene: TRBV5-4
D gene: -

CDR3 protein: CASSARQDQETQYF
CDR3 DNA: TGTGCCAGCAGCGCACGTCAGGACCAAGAGACCCAGTACTTC
J gene: TRBJ2-5
clone size: once
V gene: TRBV9
D gene: -

CDR3 protein: CASSLLLAGGRNEQFF
CDR3 DNA: TGCGCCAGCAGCTTGCTACTAGCGGGAGGGAGGAATGAGCAGTTCTTC
J gene: TRBJ2-1
clone size: -
V gene: TRBV5-1
D gene: TRBD2

CDR3 protein: CSVDRMNTEAFF
CDR3 DNA: TGCAGCGTTGACAGGATGAACACTGAAGCTTTCTTT
J gene: TRBJ1-1
clone size: once
V gene: TRBV29-1
D gene: -

CDR3 protein: CASSLSTSGRNEQFF
CDR3 DNA: TGTGCCAGCAGTTTATCCACTAGCGGGAGGAATGAGCAGTTCTTC
J gene: TRBJ2-1
clone size: -
V gene: TRBV27
D gene: TRBD2

CDR3 protein: CAWSPRSNYGYTF
CDR3 DNA: TGTGCCTGGAGCCCCCGGTCGAACTATGGCTACACCTTC
J gene: TRBJ1-2
clone size: -
V gene: TRBV30
D gene: -

CDR3 protein: CASSLAGGGTYEAFF
CDR3 DNA: TGTGCCAGCAGTTTAGCAGGAGGCGGGACCTATGAAGCTTTCTTT
J gene: TRBJ1-1
clone size: -
V gene: TRBV27
D gene: -

CDR3 protein: CASSLNSNYGYTF
CDR3 DNA: TGTGCCAGCAGCTTAAACAGTAACTATGGCTACACCTTC
J gene: TRBJ1-2
clone size: -
V gene: TRBV7-9
D gene: -

CDR3 protein: CASSSMNTGELFF
CDR3 DNA: TGTGCCAGCAGCTCTATGAACACCGGGGAGCTGTTTTTT
J gene: TRBJ2-2
clone size: -
V gene: TRBV7-2
D gene: -

CDR3 protein: CASSLAGQGVYEQYF
CDR3 DNA: TGTGCCAGCAGCTTGGCGGGACAGGGTGTATACGAGCAGTACTTC
J gene: TRBJ2-7
clone size: once
V gene: TRBV5-4
D gene: TRBD1

CDR3 protein: CASSVEGRETAAVLTF
CDR3 DNA: TGTGCCAGCAGCGTAGAGGGGCGGGAGACAGCGGCCGTCCTGACTTTC
J gene: TRBJ2-6
clone size: -
V gene: TRBV9
D gene: TRBD2

CDR3 protein: CASSLGRWRDGYTF
CDR3 DNA: TGTGCCAGCAGCTTAGGTCGATGGCGGGATGGCTACACCTTC
J gene: TRBJ1-2
clone size: -
V gene: TRBV7-2
D gene: -

CDR3 protein: CASSYSTGTAAPEAFF
CDR3 DNA: TGTGCCAGCAGTTACTCGACAGGGACAGCCGCCCCTGAAGCTTTCTTT
J gene: TRBJ1-1
clone size: few
V gene: TRBV6-5
D gene: TRBD1

CDR3 protein: CASSEPGFTEAFF
CDR3 DNA: TGTGCCAGCAGCGAACCGGGGTTCACTGAAGCTTTCTTT
J gene: TRBJ1-1
clone size: -
V gene: TRBV5-4
D gene: -

CDR3 protein: CASSQLAGANTGELFF
CDR3 DNA: TGTGCCAGCAGCCAATTGGCAGGGGCTAACACCGGGGAGCTGTTTTTT
J gene: TRBJ2-2
clone size: -
V gene: TRBV3-1/TRBV3-2
D gene: -

CDR3 protein: CAPGLAGWQASGSYEQYF
CDR3 DNA: TGTGCCCCCGGACTAGCGGGATGGCAGGCTAGCGGGAGTTACGAGCAGTACTTC
J gene: TRBJ2-7
clone size: -
V gene: TRBV6-8
D gene: TRBD2

CDR3 protein: CASSSTGVENEQFF
CDR3 DNA: TGTGCCAGCAGTTCGACAGGGGTAGAGAATGAGCAGTTCTTC
J gene: TRBJ2-1
clone size: -
V gene: TRBV6-5
D gene: TRBD1

CDR3 protein: CASSLAGVNTGELFF
CDR3 DNA: TGTGCCAGCAGCTTGGCCGGAGTTAACACCGGGGAGCTGTTTTTT
J gene: TRBJ2-2
clone size: few
V gene: TRBV5-4
D gene: -

CDR3 protein: CASSLGVTYEQYF
CDR3 DNA: TGTGCCAGCAGCTTAGGAGTTACCTACGAGCAGTACTTC
J gene: TRBJ2-7
clone size: -
V gene: TRBV7-3
D gene: -

CDR3 protein: CASSFGADTEAFF
CDR3 DNA: TGCGCCAGCAGCTTTGGAGCAGACACTGAAGCTTTCTTT
J gene: TRBJ1-1
clone size: few
V gene: TRBV5-1
D gene: -

CDR3 protein: CSVVWSGHRNYGYTF
CDR3 DNA: TGCAGCGTTGTCTGGTCGGGACACCGTAACTATGGCTACACCTTC
J gene: TRBJ1-2
clone size: -
V gene: TRBV29-1
D gene: -

CDR3 protein: CASSFISGGLKETQYF
CDR3 DNA: TGTGCCAGCAGCTTCATTAGCGGGGGGTTAAAAGAGACCCAGTACTTC
J gene: TRBJ2-5
clone size: -
V gene: TRBV7-9
D gene: TRBD2

CDR3 protein: CASSPTNPQETQYF
CDR3 DNA: TGTGCCAGCAGCCCGACTAACCCCCAAGAGACCCAGTACTTC
J gene: TRBJ2-5
clone size: -
V gene: TRBV6-6
D gene: -

CDR3 protein: CATARGGARTDTQYF
CDR3 DNA: TGTGCCACCGCTCGAGGGGGTGCCCGCACAGATACGCAGTATTTT
J gene: TRBJ2-3
clone size: -
V gene: TRBV10-3
D gene: -

CDR3 protein: CASSYYGTLNEQFF
CDR3 DNA: TGTGCCAGCAGTTATTACGGGACTCTCAATGAGCAGTTCTTC
J gene: TRBJ2-1
clone size: -
V gene: TRBV6-2/TRBV6-3
D gene: -

CDR3 protein: CATSEGGAGQETQYF
CDR3 DNA: TGTGCCACCAGTGAAGGCGGAGCGGGGCAAGAGACCCAGTACTTC
J gene: TRBJ2-5
clone size: -
V gene: TRBV24-1
D gene: TRBD2

CDR3 protein: CASSLVQGAREDWREQYF
CDR3 DNA: TGTGCCAGCAGCTTAGTACAGGGGGCTAGGGAGGATTGGAGGGAGCAGTACTTC
J gene: TRBJ2-7
clone size: -
V gene: TRBV7-2
D gene: TRBD1

CDR3 protein: CASRQGLNTEAFF
CDR3 DNA: TGTGCCAGCAGACAGGGCTTGAACACTGAAGCTTTCTTT
J gene: TRBJ1-1
clone size: -
V gene: TRBV7-3
D gene: -

CDR3 protein: CASSQEAGQGDEKLFF
CDR3 DNA: TGCGCCAGCAGCCAAGAAGCGGGACAGGGAGATGAAAAACTGTTTTTT
J gene: TRBJ1-4
clone size: -
V gene: TRBV4-3
D gene: TRBD1

CDR3 protein: CASSQDRGLTEAFF
CDR3 DNA: TGCGCCAGCAGCCAAGACAGGGGGCTTACTGAAGCTTTCTTT
J gene: TRBJ1-1
clone size: -
V gene: TRBV4-1
D gene: TRBD1

CDR3 protein: CASEGRGGQPQHF
CDR3 DNA: TGTGCCAGCGAAGGTAGGGGCGGTCAGCCCCAGCATTTT
J gene: TRBJ1-5
clone size: -
V gene: TRBV28
D gene: -

CDR3 protein: CASSESSTDEQYF
CDR3 DNA: TGTGCCAGCAGTGAATCAAGTACGGACGAGCAGTACTTC
J gene: TRBJ2-7
clone size: few
V gene: TRBV6-1
D gene: -

CDR3 protein: CASSPGSLSNQPQHF
CDR3 DNA: TGTGCCAGCTCACCGGGCAGCCTCAGCAATCAGCCCCAGCATTTT
J gene: TRBJ1-5
clone size: -
V gene: TRBV18
D gene: -

CDR3 protein: CASSLEAGGVHEQYF
CDR3 DNA: TGTGCCAGCAGCTTAGAGGCGGGGGGCGTCCACGAGCAGTACTTC
J gene: TRBJ2-7
clone size: few
V gene: TRBV11-2
D gene: TRBD2

CDR3 protein: CAWSLGQTPSTDTQYF
CDR3 DNA: TGTGCCTGGAGTCTCGGACAGACCCCTAGCACAGATACGCAGTATTTT
J gene: TRBJ2-3
clone size: -
V gene: TRBV30
D gene: -

CDR3 protein: CASSAAEGHPDGYTF
CDR3 DNA: TGTGCCAGCAGCGCCGCCGAGGGACACCCCGATGGCTACACCTTC
J gene: TRBJ1-2
clone size: once
V gene: TRBV9
D gene: -

CDR3 protein: CASSYQGSTEAFF
CDR3 DNA: TGTGCCAGCAGTTACCAGGGTTCAACTGAAGCTTTCTTT
J gene: TRBJ1-1
clone size: -
V gene: TRBV6-2/TRBV6-3
D gene: -

CDR3 protein: CASSPRDRGSYEQYF
CDR3 DNA: TGTGCCAGCAGTCCACGGGACAGGGGATCATACGAGCAGTACTTC
J gene: TRBJ2-7
clone size: -
V gene: TRBV27
D gene: TRBD1

CDR3 protein: CASRPGQGGTTEAFF
CDR3 DNA: TGTGCCAGCAGGCCGGGACAGGGAGGGACCACTGAAGCTTTCTTT
J gene: TRBJ1-1
clone size: -
V gene: TRBV2
D gene: TRBD1